The source of this TCR beta chain is a study of a mutant IDH1 vaccine in newly diagnosed glioma. The overall study: The week-35 safety follow-up was V12, and the week-47 study end was V13.

Concerning this clone itself: Its target is unknown.

Data came from immunoSEQ multiplex PCR; TCRdb stores just in-frame clones and leaves some out. The sample holds some 58,000 clones; 81% are singletons and the top ten take 5% to 7%. The time point here: week 35, safety follow-up. Doses consisted of 300 ug of mutant IDH1 20-mer peptide each, paired with topical imiquimod. There were new WHO grade 3 or 4 astrocytomas in the donors, and these were IDH1-mutant and ATRX-lost. This material consisted of PBMCs, taken from a glioma patient whose treatment included an IDH1 peptide vaccine. The receptor was derived from a man aged 35-49 years with glioma.

CDR3 protein: CASSSGQGNTGELFF. CDR3 nucleotides: TGTGCCAGCAGCTCAGGACAGGGAAACACCGGGGAGCTGTTTTTT. The chain uses TRBV7-2 and TRBJ2-2, with TRBD1 matching over 8 bases. There are 15 residues in the CDR3. Germline V lookup: CDR1 SGHTA, CDR2 FQGNSA. With V trimmed by 4 bases and J by 2 bases, 3 bases remained unmatched.